Described below is a single T cell receptor beta chain sequence and its context. These data are taken from a study of beta chain features in type 1 diabetes. The sequenced template was cDNA made from the entire isolated RNA. Clones were sequenced by immunoSEQ multiplex PCR, and TCRdb holds only the in-frame ones, with some missing. Among a few hundred thousand clones listed, about 15% were seen once. V lost 3 bases, J lost 5 bases, and 9 bases stayed unmatched. Per germline, CDR1 SGHAT and CDR2 FQNNGV. The CDR3 consists of 16 residues. This chain uses TRBV11-2 with TRBJ2-2; TRBD1 aligns across 7 bases. The specimen was naive CD4+ T cells from blood. This TCR derives from a woman aged 18 to 35 in good health. CDR3 sequence (DNA): TGTGCCAGCAGCTTTAGTAGGGGGCGGCGGACCGGGGAGCTGTTTTTT. This sequence encodes CASSFSRGRRTGELFF. Drawing the rest from reference TRBV11-2 and TRBJ2-2, the complete variable domain is EAGVAQSPRYKIIEKRQSVAFWCNPISGHATLYWYQQILGQGPKLLIQFQNNGVVDDSQLPKDRFSAERLKGVDSTLKIQPAKLEDSAVYLCASSFSRGRRTGELFFGEGSRLTVL.